The clone carrying this T cell receptor (beta chain) has only a few counts. The data were obtained in a study of patients and donors after allogeneic stem cell transplantation. V dropped 3 bases and J dropped 7; count of bases not matched to a gene: 10. CDR3 length equals 16 residues. Germline-derived CDR1 and CDR2 are SGHRS and YFSETQ. TCRdb used MiXCR to reprocess the RT-PCR reads, holding one entry per CDR3 protein. The data contain 920,000 or so distinct CDR3 sequences, roughly 18% of them singletons. The TCR sequence derives from a human donor who was either an allogeneic HSCT recipient or a stem cell or donor lymphocyte infusion donor (not recorded which). It is not recorded whose cells these are; they may come from a transplant donor. The V gene is TRBV5-1, the J gene TRBJ2-1, with 10 bases fitting TRBD2. Sequenced sample: blood, either unsorted or a sorted T cell fraction (not recorded which). The DNA for the CDR3 is TGCGCCAGCAGCTCGGAACCCCAGCGGGGGGGGAATGAGCAGTTCTTC. Protein sequence: CASSSEPQRGGNEQFF.